This T cell receptor beta chain was recorded in a study of cytomegalovirus exposure and HLA in healthy donors. Primers: 60 Vbeta forward and 13 Jbeta reverse. Generated by immunoSEQ multiplex PCR, the TCRdb table keeps only in-frame clones and is missing some. The data show 150,000 to 190,000 clones, with approximately 86% seen just once and about 6.4% held by the top ten. V was shortened by 4 bases and J by 4 bases, with 11 bases between the two germline ends. Germline V lookup: CDR1 SGHRS, CDR2 YFSETQ. This CDR3 is 13 amino acids long. The genes are TRBV5-1 and TRBJ1-1; maybe TRBD1 (6 bases). Material: PBMCs. This clonotype originated in a woman in her forties or fifties in good health and CMV-seropositive. The DNA of the CDR3 is TGCGCCAGCAGCGTCACCAGGGGCACTGAAGCTTTCTTT. It translates to CASSVTRGTEAFF.